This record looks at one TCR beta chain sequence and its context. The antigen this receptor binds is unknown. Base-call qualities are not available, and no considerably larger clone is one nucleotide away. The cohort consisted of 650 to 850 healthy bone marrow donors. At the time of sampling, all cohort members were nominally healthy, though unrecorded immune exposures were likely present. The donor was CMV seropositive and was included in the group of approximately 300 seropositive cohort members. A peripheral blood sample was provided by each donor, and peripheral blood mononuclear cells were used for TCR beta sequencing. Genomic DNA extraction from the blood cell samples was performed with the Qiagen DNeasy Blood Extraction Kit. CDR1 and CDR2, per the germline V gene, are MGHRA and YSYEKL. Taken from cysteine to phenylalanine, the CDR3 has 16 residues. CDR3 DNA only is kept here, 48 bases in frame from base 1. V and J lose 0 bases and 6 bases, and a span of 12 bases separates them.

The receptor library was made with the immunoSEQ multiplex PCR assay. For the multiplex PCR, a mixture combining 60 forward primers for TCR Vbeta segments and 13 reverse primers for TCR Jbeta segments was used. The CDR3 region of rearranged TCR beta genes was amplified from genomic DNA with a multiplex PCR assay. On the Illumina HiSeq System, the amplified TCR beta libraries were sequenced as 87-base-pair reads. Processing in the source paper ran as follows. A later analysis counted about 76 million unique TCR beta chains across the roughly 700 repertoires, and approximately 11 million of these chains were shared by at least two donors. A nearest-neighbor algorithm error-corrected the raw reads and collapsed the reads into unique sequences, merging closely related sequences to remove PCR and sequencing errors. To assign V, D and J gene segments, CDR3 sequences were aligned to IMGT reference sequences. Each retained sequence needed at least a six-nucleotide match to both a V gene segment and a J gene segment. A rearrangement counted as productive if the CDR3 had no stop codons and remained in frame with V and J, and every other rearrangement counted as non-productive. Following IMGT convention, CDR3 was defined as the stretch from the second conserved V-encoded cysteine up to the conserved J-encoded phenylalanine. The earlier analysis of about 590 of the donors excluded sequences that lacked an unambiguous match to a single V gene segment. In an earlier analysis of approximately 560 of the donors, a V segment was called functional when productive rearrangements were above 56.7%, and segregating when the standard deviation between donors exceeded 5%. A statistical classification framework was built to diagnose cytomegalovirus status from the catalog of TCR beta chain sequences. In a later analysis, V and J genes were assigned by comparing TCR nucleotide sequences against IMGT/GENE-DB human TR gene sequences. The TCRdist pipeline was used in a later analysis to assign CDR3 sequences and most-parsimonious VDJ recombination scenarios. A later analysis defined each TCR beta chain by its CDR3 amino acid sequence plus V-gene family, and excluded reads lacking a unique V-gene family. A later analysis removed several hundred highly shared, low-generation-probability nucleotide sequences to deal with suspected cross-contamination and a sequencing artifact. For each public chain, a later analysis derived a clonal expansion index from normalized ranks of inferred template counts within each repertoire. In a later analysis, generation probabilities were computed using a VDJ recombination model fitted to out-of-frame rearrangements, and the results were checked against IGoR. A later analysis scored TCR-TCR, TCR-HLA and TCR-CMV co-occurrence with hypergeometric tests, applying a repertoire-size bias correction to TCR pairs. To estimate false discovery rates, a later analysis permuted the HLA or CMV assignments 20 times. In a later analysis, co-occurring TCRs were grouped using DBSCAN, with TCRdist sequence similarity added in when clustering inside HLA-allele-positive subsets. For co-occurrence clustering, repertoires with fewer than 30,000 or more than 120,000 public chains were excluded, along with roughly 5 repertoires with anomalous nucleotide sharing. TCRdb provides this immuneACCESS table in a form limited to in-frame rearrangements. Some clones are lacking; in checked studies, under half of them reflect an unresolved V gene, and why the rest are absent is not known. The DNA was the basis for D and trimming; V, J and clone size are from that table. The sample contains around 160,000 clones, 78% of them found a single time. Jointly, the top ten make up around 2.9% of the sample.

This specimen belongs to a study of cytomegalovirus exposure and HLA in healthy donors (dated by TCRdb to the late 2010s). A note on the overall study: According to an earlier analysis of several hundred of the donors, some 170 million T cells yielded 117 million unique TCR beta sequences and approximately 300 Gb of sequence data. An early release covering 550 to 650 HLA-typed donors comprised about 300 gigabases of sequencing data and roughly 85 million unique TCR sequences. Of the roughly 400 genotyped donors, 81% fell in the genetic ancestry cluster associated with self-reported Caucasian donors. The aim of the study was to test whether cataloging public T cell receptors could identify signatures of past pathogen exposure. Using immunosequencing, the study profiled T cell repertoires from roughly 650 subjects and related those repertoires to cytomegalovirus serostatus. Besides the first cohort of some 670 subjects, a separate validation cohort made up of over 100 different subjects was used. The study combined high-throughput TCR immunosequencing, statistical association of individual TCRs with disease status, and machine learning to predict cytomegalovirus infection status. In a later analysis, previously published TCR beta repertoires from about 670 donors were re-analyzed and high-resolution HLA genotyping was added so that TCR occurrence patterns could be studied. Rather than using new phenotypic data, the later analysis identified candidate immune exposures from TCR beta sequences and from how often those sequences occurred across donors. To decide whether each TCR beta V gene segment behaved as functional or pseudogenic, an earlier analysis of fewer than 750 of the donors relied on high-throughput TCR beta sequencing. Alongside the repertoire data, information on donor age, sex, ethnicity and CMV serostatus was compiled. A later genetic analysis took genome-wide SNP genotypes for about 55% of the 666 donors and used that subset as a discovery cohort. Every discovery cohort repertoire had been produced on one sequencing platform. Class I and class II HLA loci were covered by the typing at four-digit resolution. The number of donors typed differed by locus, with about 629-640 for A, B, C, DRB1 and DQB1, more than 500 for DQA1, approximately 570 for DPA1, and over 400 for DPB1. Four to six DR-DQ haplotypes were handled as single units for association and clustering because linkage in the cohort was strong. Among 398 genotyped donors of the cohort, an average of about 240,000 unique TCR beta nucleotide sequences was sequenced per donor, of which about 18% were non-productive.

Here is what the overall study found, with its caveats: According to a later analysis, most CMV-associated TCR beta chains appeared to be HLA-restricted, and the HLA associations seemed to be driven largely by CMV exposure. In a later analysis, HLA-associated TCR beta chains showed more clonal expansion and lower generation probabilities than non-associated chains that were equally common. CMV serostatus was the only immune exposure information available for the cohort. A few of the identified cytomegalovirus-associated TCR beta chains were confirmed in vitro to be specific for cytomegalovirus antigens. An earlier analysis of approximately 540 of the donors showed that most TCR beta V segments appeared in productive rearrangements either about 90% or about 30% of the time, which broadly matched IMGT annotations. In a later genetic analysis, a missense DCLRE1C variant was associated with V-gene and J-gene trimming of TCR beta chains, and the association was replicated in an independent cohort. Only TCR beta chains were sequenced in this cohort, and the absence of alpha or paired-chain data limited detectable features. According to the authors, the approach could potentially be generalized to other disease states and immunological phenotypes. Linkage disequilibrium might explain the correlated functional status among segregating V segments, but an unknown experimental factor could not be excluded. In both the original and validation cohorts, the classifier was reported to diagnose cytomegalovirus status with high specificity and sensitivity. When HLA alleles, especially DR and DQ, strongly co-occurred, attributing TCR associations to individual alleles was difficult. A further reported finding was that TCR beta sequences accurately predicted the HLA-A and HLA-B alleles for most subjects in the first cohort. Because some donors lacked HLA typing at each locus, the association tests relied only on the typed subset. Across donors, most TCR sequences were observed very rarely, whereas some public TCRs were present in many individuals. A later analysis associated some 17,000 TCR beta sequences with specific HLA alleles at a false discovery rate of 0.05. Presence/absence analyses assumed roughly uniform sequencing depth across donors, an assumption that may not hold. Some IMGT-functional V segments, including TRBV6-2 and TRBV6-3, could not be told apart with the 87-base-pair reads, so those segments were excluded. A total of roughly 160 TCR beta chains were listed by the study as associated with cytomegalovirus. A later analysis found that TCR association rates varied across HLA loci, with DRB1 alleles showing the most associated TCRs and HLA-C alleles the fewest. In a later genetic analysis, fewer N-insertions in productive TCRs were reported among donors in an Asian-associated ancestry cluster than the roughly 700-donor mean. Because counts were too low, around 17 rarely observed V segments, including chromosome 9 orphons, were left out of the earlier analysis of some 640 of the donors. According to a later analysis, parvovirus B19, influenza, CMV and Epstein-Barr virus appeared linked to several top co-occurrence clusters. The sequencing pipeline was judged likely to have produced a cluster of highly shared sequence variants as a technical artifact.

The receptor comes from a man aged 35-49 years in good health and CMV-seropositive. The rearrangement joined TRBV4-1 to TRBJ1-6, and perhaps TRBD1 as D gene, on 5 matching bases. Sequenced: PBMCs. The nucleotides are TGCGCCAGCAGCCAAGAAACAGGCGCTTCTAATTCACCCCTCCACTTT. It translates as CASSQETGASNSPLHF.